The next 25 T cell receptor beta chains were all read from a single sample in a study of blood T cell repertoires in COVID-19. The table came from immunoSEQ multiplex PCR; TCRdb's copy has only in-frame clones and leaves some out. The sample carries some 220,000 clones, 80% recorded once. Sample: peripheral blood. These receptors were collected from a human donor in a cohort sampled during active COVID-19.

This sequence joins TRBV4-1 and TRBJ2-1; 9 positions agree with TRBD2. V lost 1 base and J lost 4; bases outside the gene matches: 5. Looked up from germline, CDR1 is MGHRA and CDR2 is YSYEKL. This CDR3 region has 16 residues. The CDR3 DNA reads TGCGCCAGCAGCCAAGCTAGCGGGACCCAATACAATGAGCAGTTCTTC. Translation: CASSQASGTQYNEQFF.

A few counts support this clone. The rearrangement links TRBV6-5 to TRBJ2-1; 7 nucleotides line up with TRBD1. The germline V gene has CDR1 MNHEY and CDR2 SVGAGI. This CDR3 has 14 amino acids. The ends lost 2 bases at V and 4 bases at J; junction bases unmatched: 2. The CDR3 reads CASSYGQDYNEQFF. CDR3 in DNA: TGTGCCAGCAGTTACGGACAGGATTACAATGAGCAGTTCTTC.

This rearrangement joins TRBV9 to TRBJ2-3; D ambiguous. Deletions cut 6 bases from V and 0 bases from J, with 11 bases between. The germline gives CDR1 SGDLS, CDR2 YYNGEE. CDR3 length: 14 amino acids. This CDR3 is CASTKRPSTDTQYF. The CDR3 region has the DNA TGTGCCAGCACCAAGAGGCCTAGCACAGATACGCAGTATTTT.

The rearrangement uses TRBV4-3 and TRBJ2-3; 10 positions agree with TRBD2. The CDR3 totals 17 residues. The ends lost 4 bases at V and 4 bases at J; junction bases unmatched: 11. Germline V gives CDR1 LGHNA, CDR2 YSLEER. The CDR3 loop is CASSRAGASGGADTQYF. Here the CDR3 DNA reads TGCGCCAGCAGCCGAGCCGGGGCAAGCGGGGGGGCAGATACGCAGTATTTT.

The chain is built from TRBV5-1 and TRBJ1-1; TRBD1 is a possible D gene (6 bases). The CDR3 length is 17 residues. CDR1 and CDR2 from the germline V gene are SGHRS and YFSETQ. Trimming took 0 bases from V and 0 from J, leaving 15 bases between them. CDR3 loop: CASSLAFKGHLNTEAFF. As DNA, the CDR3 is TGCGCCAGCAGCTTGGCCTTTAAGGGACACCTGAACACTGAAGCTTTCTTT.

This clone was recorded a few times. V gene TRBV7-2 combines with J gene TRBJ2-2; TRBD2 agrees at 12 bases. The germline gives CDR1 SGHTA, CDR2 FQGNSA. Germline trimming cut 2 bases from V and 1 base from J; bases unmatched to any gene: 5. The CDR3 has 18 residues. In DNA, the CDR3 is TGTGCCAGCAGCTTACTAGGACTAGCGGGAAGGAACACCGGGGAGCTGTTTTTT. The encoded protein is CASSLLGLAGRNTGELFF. The complete variable domain, with remaining parts taken from reference TRBV7-2 and TRBJ2-2, reads GAGVSQSPSNKVTEKGKDVELRCDPISGHTALYWYRQSLGQGLEFLIYFQGNSAPDKSGLPSDRFSAERTGGSVSTLTIQRTQQEDSAVYLCASSLLGLAGRNTGELFFGEGSRLTVL.

CDR3 nucleotide sequence: TGCGCCAGCGCGAGAGGGCTAGCGGAGACCCAAGAGACCCAGTACTTC. As protein: CASARGLAETQETQYF. The genes are TRBV5-1 and TRBJ2-5; 7 bases fit TRBD2. This CDR3 region has 16 residues. The germline CDR1 and CDR2 sequences are SGHRS and YFSETQ. Losses at the gene ends were 7 bases for V and 1 base for J; bases not matched to a gene: 13.

The genes are TRBV6-6 and TRBJ1-5; weak D call: TRBD1 (5 bases). The V end lost 7 bases, the J end lost 0 bases, and 16 bases lay between the germline ends. Looked up from germline, CDR1 is MNHNY and CDR2 is SVGAGI (reference sequence). This CDR3 spans 16 amino acids. The CDR3 DNA reads as TGTGCCAGCATCCCCACGGGGGGGAATAGCAATCAGCCCCAGCATTTT. Translated, it gives CASIPTGGNSNQPQHF.

V is TRBV3-1 (or the pseudogene TRBV3-2) and J is TRBJ2-3; possibly TRBD2 for D (5 bases). CDR1 and CDR2 from the germline V gene are LGHDT and YNNKEL (reference sequence). The CDR3 sequence is 15 residues long. Deletions cut 3 bases from V and 0 bases from J, with 10 bases between. Here the CDR3 DNA reads TGTGCCAGCAGCCACTCGGGAATAAGCACAGATACGCAGTATTTT. Encoded protein: CASSHSGISTDTQYF.

The chain uses TRBV19 and TRBJ2-2; no clear D gene. CDR3 length: 14 amino acids. Germline-derived CDR1 and CDR2 are LNHDA and SQIVND (reference sequence). V lost 2 bases and J lost 1, with 5 bases in between. The CDR3 here is CASSISLNTGELFF. In DNA form, the CDR3 reads TGTGCCAGTAGTATAAGCCTGAACACCGGGGAGCTGTTTTTT.

This clone has only a few counts. The gene calls are TRBV5-1 and TRBJ2-5; 12 positions match TRBD2. Germline CDR1 reads SGHRS; CDR2 reads YFSETQ. The V segment lost 3 bases and the J segment 5 bases; nucleotides outside the gene matches: 2. This CDR3 has 14 residues. As DNA, the CDR3 is TGCGCCAGCAGCTCCGGGACTAGCGGGGAGACCCAGTACTTC. Amino acids: CASSSGTSGETQYF.

There are a few counts of this clone. This chain uses TRBV5-4 with TRBJ1-2; D not certain. CDR1 and CDR2 (germline): SGHNT, YYREEE (reference sequence). V was pared by 0 bases and J by 4 bases, with 16 bases between. This CDR3 spans 16 amino acids. The CDR3 sequence is CASSLDSIRTIYGYTF. The CDR3 DNA reads TGTGCCAGCAGCTTGGACAGCATCCGAACCATCTATGGCTACACCTTC.

The chain combines TRBV18 with TRBJ1-3; 7 bases fit TRBD1. CDR1 KGHSH and CDR2 LQKENI come from the germline V gene. CDR3 length equals 15 residues. V dropped 4 bases and J dropped 2; count of bases not matched to a gene: 5. The CDR3, as DNA: TGTGCCAGCTCACGAGTCACAGGGGCTGGAAACACCATATATTTT. This sequence encodes CASSRVTGAGNTIYF.

The rearrangement joins TRBV24-1 to TRBJ1-4; a weak D match, TRBD1 (6 bases). The CDR3 extends over 16 amino acids. V lost 3 bases to trimming and J lost 7 bases, with 17 bases between them. Germline assignment: CDR1 KGHDR and CDR2 SFDVKD. The CDR3 DNA reads as TGTGCCACCAGTGATCCAACGCAGGGGAGGGGTGAAAAACTGTTTTTT. It yields the protein CATSDPTQGRGEKLFF.

V and J are TRBV5-1 and TRBJ2-5; D gene uncertain. Looked up from germline, CDR1 is SGHRS and CDR2 is YFSETQ. This CDR3 is 9 amino acids long. V lost 7 bases, J lost 9 bases, and 7 bases lay in between. The CDR3 loop reads CASQVPQYF. The CDR3 DNA reads TGCGCCAGCCAGGTTCCCCAGTACTTC.

J is TRBJ1-1 and V is TRBV15; 8 positions agree with TRBD1. Trimming at V came to 4 bases and at J to 5 bases, leaving 15 bases not matched to a gene. Germline V gives CDR1 LNHNV, CDR2 YYDKDF (reference sequence). This CDR3 is 17 amino acids long. Written as DNA, the CDR3 is TGTGCCACCAGCACCAACCCGCTATCCCAGGGGGCAACTGAAGCTTTCTTT. This codes for CATSTNPLSQGATEAFF.

The chain couples TRBV5-6 to TRBJ2-7, with 9 bases identical to TRBD1. Germline V lookup: CDR1 SGHDT, CDR2 YYEEEE. The V and J ends lost 3 bases and 3 bases, in that order; junction bases with no gene match: 4. The CDR3 has 14 residues. In DNA form, the CDR3 reads TGTGCCAGCAGCTCCCGGGACAGGGTCTACGAGCAGTACTTC. Protein product: CASSSRDRVYEQYF.

V is TRBV10-3 and J is TRBJ2-1; 10 positions match TRBD1. CDR1 is ENHRY, CDR2 SYGVKD, per germline. V lost 4 bases and J lost 8; bases outside the gene matches: 5. There are 14 residues in the CDR3. In DNA form, the CDR3 reads TGTGCCATCAGTGGACAGGGGGCGGGTGATGAGCAGTTCTTC. Its protein product is CAISGQGAGDEQFF.

The chain has TRBV27 and TRBJ2-7; D is unclear. V lost 10 bases to trimming and J lost 2 bases, with 18 bases between them. Germline CDR1 and CDR2: MNHEY and SMNVEV (reference sequence). CDR3 size: 14 residues. CDR3 DNA: TGTGCCACCCCCCCCCAGGTGCTTCCCTACGAGCAGTACTTC. This codes for CATPPQVLPYEQYF.

This chain uses TRBV6-6 with TRBJ1-5; TRBD1 is a possible D gene (6 bases). CDR1 is MNHNY and CDR2 is SVGAGI in the germline V gene (reference sequence). The CDR3 length is 12 residues. Trimming removed 11 bases at V and 1 base at J, with 9 bases between. CDR3 nucleotides: TGTGCCGTACAGGGAAGCAATCAGCCCCAGCATTTT. Protein sequence: CAVQGSNQPQHF.

This chain links TRBV4-2 with TRBJ2-2; 8 bases agree with TRBD1. In germline, CDR1 is LGHNA, CDR2 YNFKEQ. The J segment lost 5 bases and the V segment lost 4 bases, leaving 3 bases of the junction unmatched. The CDR3 has 14 residues. CDR3 DNA: TGTGCCAGCAGCCTTAACAGGGGGACCGGGGAGCTGTTTTTT. Its protein product is CASSLNRGTGELFF.

The chain employs TRBV7-2 and TRBJ2-1; TRBD1 matches 7 bases. V was pared by 10 bases and J by 5 bases, with 8 bases of the junction left unmatched. This CDR3 contains 13 residues. Germline values: CDR1 SGHTA, CDR2 FQGNSA. The CDR3 nucleotides are TGTGCCACCTTAATGGACAGGCACAATGAGCAGTTCTTC. Translated: CATLMDRHNEQFF. Looking up the rest from reference TRBV7-2 and TRBJ2-1 gives the full variable domain: GAGVSQSPSNKVTEKGKDVELRCDPISGHTALYWYRQSLGQGLEFLIYFQGNSAPDKSGLPSDRFSAERTGGSVSTLTIQRTQQEDSAVYLCATLMDRHNEQFFGPGTRLTVL.

This chain uses TRBV11-3 with TRBJ2-3, with 8 nucleotides matching TRBD1. J was trimmed by 1 base and V by 4 bases; bases with no gene match: 4. Germline assignment: CDR1 SGHNT and CDR2 YENEEA. There are 15 residues in the CDR3. The CDR3 region has the DNA TGTGCCAGCAGCTCCCGGGGACAGGGCACAGATACGCAGTATTTT. Protein sequence: CASSSRGQGTDTQYF.

The V gene is TRBV28, the J gene TRBJ2-7, with 7 bases lining up with TRBD2. Trimming cost V 6 bases and J 2 bases; bases outside gene matches: 10. The CDR3 extends over 15 amino acids. Germline V gives CDR1 MDHEN, CDR2 SYDVKM. For the CDR3, the DNA is TGTGCCAGCAGGACAAGGGCGGGAGCAACCTACGAGCAGTACTTC. This encodes CASRTRAGATYEQYF.

CDR3 sequence (DNA): TGTGCCATCAGTGGAACAGGGTGGGCTGGAAACACCATATATTTT. Residues: CAISGTGWAGNTIYF. V gene TRBV10-3 combines with J gene TRBJ1-3, with D perhaps matching TRBD1 (6 bases). The CDR3 contains 15 residues. V lost 4 bases and J lost 2, with 12 bases in between. The germline V gene has CDR1 ENHRY and CDR2 SYGVKD.